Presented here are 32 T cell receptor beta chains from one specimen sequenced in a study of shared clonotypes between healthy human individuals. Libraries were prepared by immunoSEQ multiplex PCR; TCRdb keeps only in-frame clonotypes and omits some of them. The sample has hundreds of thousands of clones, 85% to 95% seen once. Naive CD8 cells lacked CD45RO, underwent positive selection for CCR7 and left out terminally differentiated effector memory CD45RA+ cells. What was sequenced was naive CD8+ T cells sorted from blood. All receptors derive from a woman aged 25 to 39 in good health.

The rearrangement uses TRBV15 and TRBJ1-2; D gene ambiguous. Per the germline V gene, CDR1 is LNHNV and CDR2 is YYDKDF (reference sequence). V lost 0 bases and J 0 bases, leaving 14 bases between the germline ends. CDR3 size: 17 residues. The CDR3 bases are TGTGCCACCAGCAGAGAGAATTGGGCAGGATCTAACTATGGCTACACCTTC. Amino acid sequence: CATSRENWAGSNYGYTF.

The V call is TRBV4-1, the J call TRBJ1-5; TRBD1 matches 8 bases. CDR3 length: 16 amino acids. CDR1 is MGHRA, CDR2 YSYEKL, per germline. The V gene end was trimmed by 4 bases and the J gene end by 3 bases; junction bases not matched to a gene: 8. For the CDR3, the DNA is TGCGCCAGCAGCCCATGGGGGACAGGTGACAATCAGCCCCAGCATTTT. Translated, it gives CASSPWGTGDNQPQHF.

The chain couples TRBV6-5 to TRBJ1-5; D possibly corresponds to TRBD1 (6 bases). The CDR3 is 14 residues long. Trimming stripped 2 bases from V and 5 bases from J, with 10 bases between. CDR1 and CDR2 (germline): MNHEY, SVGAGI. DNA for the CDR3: TGTGCCAGCAGTTACAATCAGGGGCATCAGCCCCAGCATTTT. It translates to CASSYNQGHQPQHF.

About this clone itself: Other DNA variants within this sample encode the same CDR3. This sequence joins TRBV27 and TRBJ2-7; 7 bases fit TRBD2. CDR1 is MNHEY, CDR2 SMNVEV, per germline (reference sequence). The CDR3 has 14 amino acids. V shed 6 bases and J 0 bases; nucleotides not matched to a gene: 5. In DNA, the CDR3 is TGTGCCAGCAGCCTCCTAGCGGACTCCTACGAGCAGTACTTC. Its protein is CASSLLADSYEQYF.

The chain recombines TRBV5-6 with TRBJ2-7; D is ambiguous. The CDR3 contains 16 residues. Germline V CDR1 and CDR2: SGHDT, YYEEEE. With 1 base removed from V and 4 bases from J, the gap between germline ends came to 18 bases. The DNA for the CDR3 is TGTGCCAGCAGCTTGTTAACCCCCGGTGGTTCTTACGAGCAGTACTTC. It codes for CASSLLTPGGSYEQYF.

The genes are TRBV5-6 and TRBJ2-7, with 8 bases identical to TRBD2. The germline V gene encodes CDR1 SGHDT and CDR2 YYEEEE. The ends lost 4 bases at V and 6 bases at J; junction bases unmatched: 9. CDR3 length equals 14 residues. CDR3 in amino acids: CASSPGLADVEQYF. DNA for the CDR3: TGTGCCAGCAGCCCCGGACTAGCAGACGTCGAGCAGTACTTC.

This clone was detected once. As DNA, the CDR3 is TGTGCCAGCAGTTTAAAGGGGCTACGGAATGAGCAGTTCTTC. It encodes CASSLKGLRNEQFF. The chain carries TRBV28 and TRBJ2-1; TRBD1 might be the D (5 bases). The length of the CDR3 is 14 residues. V was trimmed by 2 bases and J by 7 bases, leaving 12 bases between them. Germline V gene sequence: CDR1 MDHEN, CDR2 SYDVKM.

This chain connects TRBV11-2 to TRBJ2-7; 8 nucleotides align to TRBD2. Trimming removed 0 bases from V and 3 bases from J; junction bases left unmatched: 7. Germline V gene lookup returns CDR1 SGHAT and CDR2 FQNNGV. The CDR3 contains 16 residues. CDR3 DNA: TGTGCCAGCAGCTTAGAGGATAGCGGGATTTTCTACGAGCAGTACTTC. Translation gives CASSLEDSGIFYEQYF.

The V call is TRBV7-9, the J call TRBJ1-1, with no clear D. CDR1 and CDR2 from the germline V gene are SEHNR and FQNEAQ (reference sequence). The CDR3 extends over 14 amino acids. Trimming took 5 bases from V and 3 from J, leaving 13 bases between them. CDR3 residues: CASSVIDEDTEAFF. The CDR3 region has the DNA TGTGCCAGCAGCGTAATCGACGAGGACACTGAAGCTTTCTTT. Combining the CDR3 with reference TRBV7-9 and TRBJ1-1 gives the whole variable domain DTGVSQNPRHKITKRGQNVTFRCDPISEHNRLYWYRQTLGQGPEFLTYFQNEAQLEKSRLLSDRFSAERPKGSFSTLEIQRTEQGDSAMYLCASSVIDEDTEAFFGQGTRLTVV.

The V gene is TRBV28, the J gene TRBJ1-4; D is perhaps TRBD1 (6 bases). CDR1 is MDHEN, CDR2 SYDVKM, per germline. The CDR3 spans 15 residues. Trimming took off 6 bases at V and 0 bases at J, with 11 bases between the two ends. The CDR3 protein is CASRQGMATNEKLFF. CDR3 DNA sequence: TGTGCCAGCAGGCAGGGGATGGCAACTAATGAAAAACTGTTTTTT. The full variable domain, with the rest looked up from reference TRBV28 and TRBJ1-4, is DVKVTQSSRYLVKRTGEKVFLECVQDMDHENMFWYRQDPGLGLRLIYFSYDVKMKEKGDIPEGYSVSREKKERFSLILESASTNQTSMYLCASRQGMATNEKLFFGSGTQLSVL.

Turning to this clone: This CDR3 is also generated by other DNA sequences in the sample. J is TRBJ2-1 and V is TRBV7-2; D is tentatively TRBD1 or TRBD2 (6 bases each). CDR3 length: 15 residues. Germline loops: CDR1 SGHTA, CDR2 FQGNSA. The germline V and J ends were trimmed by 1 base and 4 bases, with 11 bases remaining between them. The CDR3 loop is CASSLVGGPYNEQFF. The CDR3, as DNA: TGTGCCAGCAGCTTAGTGGGGGGCCCATACAATGAGCAGTTCTTC.

CDR3: CASSIWLGQPQHF. The CDR3 nucleotides are TGTGCCAGTAGTATTTGGCTGGGTCAGCCCCAGCATTTT. The chain carries TRBV19 and TRBJ1-5, with D unclear. Trimming removed 3 bases at V and 6 bases at J, with 9 bases between. Germline-derived CDR1 and CDR2 are LNHDA and SQIVND (reference sequence). The CDR3 extends over 13 amino acids.

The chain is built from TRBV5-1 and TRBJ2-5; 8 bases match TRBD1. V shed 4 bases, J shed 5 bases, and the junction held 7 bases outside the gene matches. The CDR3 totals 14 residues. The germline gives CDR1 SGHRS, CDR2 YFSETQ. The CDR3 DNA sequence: TGCGCCAGCAGCATGAACAGGGGGAGGGAGACCCAGTACTTC. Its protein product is CASSMNRGRETQYF.

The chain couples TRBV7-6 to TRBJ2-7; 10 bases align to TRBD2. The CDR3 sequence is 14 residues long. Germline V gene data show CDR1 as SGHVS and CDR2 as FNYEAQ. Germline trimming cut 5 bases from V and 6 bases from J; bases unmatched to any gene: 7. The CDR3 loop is CASSASGSYFEQYF. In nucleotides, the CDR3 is TGTGCCAGCAGCGCTAGCGGGAGTTACTTCGAGCAGTACTTC.

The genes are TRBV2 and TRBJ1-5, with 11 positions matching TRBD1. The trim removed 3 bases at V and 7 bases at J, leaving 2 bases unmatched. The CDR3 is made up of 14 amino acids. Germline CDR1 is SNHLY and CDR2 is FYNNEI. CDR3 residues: CASSDWTGGQPQHF. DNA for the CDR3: TGTGCCAGCAGTGACTGGACAGGGGGCCAGCCCCAGCATTTT. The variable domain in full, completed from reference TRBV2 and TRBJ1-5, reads EPEVTQTPSHQVTQMGQEVILRCVPISNHLYFYWYRQILGQKVEFLVSFYNNEISEKSEIFDDQFSVERPDGSNFTLKIRSTKLEDSAMYFCASSDWTGGQPQHFGDGTRLSIL.

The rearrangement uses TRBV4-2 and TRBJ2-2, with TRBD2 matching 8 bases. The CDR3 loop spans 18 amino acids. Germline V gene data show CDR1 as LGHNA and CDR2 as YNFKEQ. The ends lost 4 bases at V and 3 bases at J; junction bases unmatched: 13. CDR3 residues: CASSPKTNSGTYTGELFF. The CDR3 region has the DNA TGTGCCAGCAGCCCTAAGACAAATAGCGGGACCTACACCGGGGAGCTGTTTTTT.

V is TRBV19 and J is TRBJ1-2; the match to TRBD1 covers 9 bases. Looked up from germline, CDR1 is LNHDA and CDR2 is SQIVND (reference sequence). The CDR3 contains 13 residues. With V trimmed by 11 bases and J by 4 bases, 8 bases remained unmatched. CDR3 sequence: CALKTGGGYGYTF. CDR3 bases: TGTGCCCTCAAAACAGGGGGCGGCTATGGCTACACCTTC.

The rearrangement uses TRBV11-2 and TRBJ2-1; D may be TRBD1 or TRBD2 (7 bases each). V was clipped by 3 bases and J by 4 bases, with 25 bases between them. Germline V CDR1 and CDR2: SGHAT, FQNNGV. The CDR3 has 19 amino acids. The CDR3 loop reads CASSLNLSPRQGGYNEQFF. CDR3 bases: TGTGCCAGCAGCTTGAATCTCTCCCCAAGACAGGGAGGGTACAATGAGCAGTTCTTC. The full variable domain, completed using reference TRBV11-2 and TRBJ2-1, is EAGVAQSPRYKIIEKRQSVAFWCNPISGHATLYWYQQILGQGPKLLIQFQNNGVVDDSQLPKDRFSAERLKGVDSTLKIQPAKLEDSAVYLCASSLNLSPRQGGYNEQFFGPGTRLTVL.

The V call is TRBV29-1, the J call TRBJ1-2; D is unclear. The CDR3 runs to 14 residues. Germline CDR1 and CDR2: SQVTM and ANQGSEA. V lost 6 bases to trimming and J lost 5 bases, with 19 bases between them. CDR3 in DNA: TGCAGCGTAGAGACATCCGTCCCTTATTATGGCTACACCTTC. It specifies CSVETSVPYYGYTF.

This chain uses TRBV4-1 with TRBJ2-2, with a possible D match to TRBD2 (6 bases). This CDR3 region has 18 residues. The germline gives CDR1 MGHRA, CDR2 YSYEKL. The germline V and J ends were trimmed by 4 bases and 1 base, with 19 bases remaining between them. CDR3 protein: CASSPPGGNIGNTGELFF. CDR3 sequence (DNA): TGCGCCAGCAGCCCTCCCGGGGGAAATATAGGGAACACCGGGGAGCTGTTTTTT.

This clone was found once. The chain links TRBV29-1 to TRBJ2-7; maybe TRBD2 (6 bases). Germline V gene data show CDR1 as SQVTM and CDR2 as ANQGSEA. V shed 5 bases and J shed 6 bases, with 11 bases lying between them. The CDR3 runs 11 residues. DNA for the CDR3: TGCAGCGTTCCGGGAGCCAGCGAGCAGTACTTC. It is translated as CSVPGASEQYF.

DNA of the CDR3: TGTGCCAAAATCCGGGGAGCAGGTAATTCACCCCTCCACTTT. It specifies CAKIRGAGNSPLHF. The chain links TRBV19 to TRBJ1-6; D unclear. Deletions cut 10 bases from V and 6 bases from J, with 16 bases between. Germline assignment: CDR1 LNHDA and CDR2 SQIVND (reference sequence). The CDR3 is 14 residues long.

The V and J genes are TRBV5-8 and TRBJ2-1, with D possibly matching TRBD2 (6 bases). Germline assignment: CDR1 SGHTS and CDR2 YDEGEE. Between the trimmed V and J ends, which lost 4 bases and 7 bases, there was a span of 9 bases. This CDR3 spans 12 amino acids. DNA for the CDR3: TGTGCCAGCAGCCCGGGGGAAAATGAGCAGTTCTTC. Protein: CASSPGENEQFF.

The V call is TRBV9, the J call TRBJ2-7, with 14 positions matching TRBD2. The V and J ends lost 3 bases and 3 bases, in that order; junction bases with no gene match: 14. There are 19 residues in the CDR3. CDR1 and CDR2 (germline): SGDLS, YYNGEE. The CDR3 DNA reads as TGTGCCAGCAGCGGCTCACCCTCCGGGACTAGCGGGAGACACTACGAGCAGTACTTC. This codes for CASSGSPSGTSGRHYEQYF. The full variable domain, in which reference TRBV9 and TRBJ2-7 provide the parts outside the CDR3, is DSGVTQTPKHLITATGQRVTLRCSPRSGDLSVYWYQQSLDQGLQFLIQYYNGEERAKGNILERFSAQQFPDLHSELNLSSLELGDSALYFCASSGSPSGTSGRHYEQYFGPGTRLTVT.

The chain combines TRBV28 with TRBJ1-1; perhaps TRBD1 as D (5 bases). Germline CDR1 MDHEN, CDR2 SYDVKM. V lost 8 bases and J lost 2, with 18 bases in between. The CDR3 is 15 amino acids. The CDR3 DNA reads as TGTGCCAGCGGGAAATTAGGGGCTTTTAACACTGAAGCTTTCTTT. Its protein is CASGKLGAFNTEAFF.

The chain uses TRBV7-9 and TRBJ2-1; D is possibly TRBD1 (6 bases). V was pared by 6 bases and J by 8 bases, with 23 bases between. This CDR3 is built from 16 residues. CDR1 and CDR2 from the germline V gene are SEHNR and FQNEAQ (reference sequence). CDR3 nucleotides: TGTGCCAGCAGTCGCAACCAGGGGCCGTTAGGGGATGAGCAGTTCTTC. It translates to CASSRNQGPLGDEQFF.

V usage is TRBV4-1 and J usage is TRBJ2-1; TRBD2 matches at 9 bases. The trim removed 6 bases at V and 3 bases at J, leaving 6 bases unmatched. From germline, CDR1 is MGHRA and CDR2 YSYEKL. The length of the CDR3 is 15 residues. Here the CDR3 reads CASSPWTSDYNEQFF. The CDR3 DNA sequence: TGCGCCAGCAGTCCATGGACTAGCGACTACAATGAGCAGTTCTTC.

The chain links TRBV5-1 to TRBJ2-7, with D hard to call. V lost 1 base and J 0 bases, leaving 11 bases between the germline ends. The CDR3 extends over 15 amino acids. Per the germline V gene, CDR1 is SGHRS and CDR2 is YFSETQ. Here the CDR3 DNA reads TGCGCCAGCAGCTTGTCCTACTTTAGCTCCTACGAGCAGTACTTC. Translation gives CASSLSYFSSYEQYF.

CDR3 coding DNA: TGTGCCAGCAGTACTAGCGGGTGGAATGAGCAGTTCTTC. Translated: CASSTSGWNEQFF. This chain links TRBV27 with TRBJ2-1, with 9 bases matching TRBD2. Germline values: CDR1 MNHEY, CDR2 SMNVEV (reference sequence). With 5 bases clipped from V and 7 bases from J, the junction kept 3 bases outside the gene matches. The CDR3 runs 13 residues.

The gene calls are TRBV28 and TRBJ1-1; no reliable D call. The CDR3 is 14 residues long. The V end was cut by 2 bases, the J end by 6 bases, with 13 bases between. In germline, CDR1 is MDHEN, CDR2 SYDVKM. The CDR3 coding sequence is TGTGCCAGCAGTTTACCCCGAGTCCACCCTGAAGCTTTCTTT. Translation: CASSLPRVHPEAFF.

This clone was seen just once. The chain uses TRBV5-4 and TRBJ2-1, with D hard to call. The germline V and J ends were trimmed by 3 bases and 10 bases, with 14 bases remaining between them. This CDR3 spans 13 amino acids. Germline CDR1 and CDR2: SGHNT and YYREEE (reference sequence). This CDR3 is CASSSDGVREQFF. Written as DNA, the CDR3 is TGTGCCAGCAGCTCTGATGGAGTGCGGGAGCAGTTCTTC.

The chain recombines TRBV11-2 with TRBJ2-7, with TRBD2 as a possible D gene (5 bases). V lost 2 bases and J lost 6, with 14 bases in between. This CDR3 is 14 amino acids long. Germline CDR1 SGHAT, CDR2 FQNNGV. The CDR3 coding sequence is TGTGCCAGCAGCTTAACGGGATACGCTCTCGAGCAGTACTTC. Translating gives CASSLTGYALEQYF.